This is a list of T cell receptor beta chains from one sample in a study of metastatic and nonmetastatic thyroid tumors. TCRdb re-called the PCR reads through MiXCR. The table records roughly 98,000 clones, about 15% of them present only once. Material: blood. Receptors originate from a female donor with papillary thyroid cancer or a benign thyroid nodule (not recorded which). Some clones in this sample may be carry-over from other donors' samples. Both conserved end residues are part of each CDR3. The D gene is left open where the match is weak. The size of a clone is reported for some rows only, either as once, few or many, or as a class for expanded clones.

J gene	V gene	clone size	CDR3 length	D gene	CDR3 DNA	CDR3 protein
TRBJ2-7	TRBV5-4	many	13	TRBD1	TGTGCCAGCAGCTTAGGGGGCGGCTACGAGCAGTACTTC	CASSLGGGYEQYF
TRBJ1-2	TRBV6-2/TRBV6-3	few	13	.	TGTGCCAGCAGTCAGACAGTGAACTATGGCTACACCTTC	CASSQTVNYGYTF
TRBJ2-7	TRBV28	.	15	.	TGTGCCAGCAGAACCGCAGGGGATACTCTCTACGAGCAGTACTTC	CASRTAGDTLYEQYF
TRBJ1-2	TRBV19	few	13	.	TGTGCCTTTAGTATAGGCAGGGATTATGGCTACACCTTC	CAFSIGRDYGYTF
TRBJ2-6	TRBV11-1	many	17	TRBD1	TGTGCCAGCAGCCTGGGACAGGGTAAAGCTGGGGCCAACGTCCTGACTTTC	CASSLGQGKAGANVLTF
TRBJ2-5	TRBV5-1	many	17	TRBD2	TGCGCCAGCAGCCGAAGGGGGACTAGCGGTCTTCAAGAGACCCAGTACTTC	CASSRRGTSGLQETQYF
TRBJ2-1	TRBV27	.	16	.	TGTGCCAGCATTTTATTAGGTCAGGGGTTCTACAATGAGCAGTTCTTC	CASILLGQGFYNEQFF
TRBJ1-2	TRBV20-1	.	14	.	TGCAGTGCTTTACCGGACACCTGGAGCTATGGCTACACCTTC	CSALPDTWSYGYTF
TRBJ2-1	TRBV5-6	many	15	.	TGTGCCAGCAGCCCCGGGACAAACTCCTACAATGAGCAGTTCTTC	CASSPGTNSYNEQFF
TRBJ2-3	TRBV4-1	many	12	.	TGCGCCAGCAGCCAAGATGAAGATACGCAGTATTTT	CASSQDEDTQYF
TRBJ1-1	TRBV2	many	13	.	TGTGCCAGCCGTTGGGGGGTTCGGACTGAAGCTTTCTTT	CASRWGVRTEAFF
TRBJ1-4	TRBV28	many	16	TRBD1	TGTGCCAGCAGTTCCTCCGTCGGGACAGCTAATGAAAAACTGTTTTTT	CASSSSVGTANEKLFF
TRBJ2-5	TRBV9	.	18	TRBD1	TGTGCCAGCAGCGTAGTAGGTCATGGGACAGGGAGAGGGGAGACCCAGTACTTC	CASSVVGHGTGRGETQYF
TRBJ2-7	TRBV5-1	.	14	TRBD1	TGCGCCAGCAGCCAAGGGACAGGGGGCTTAGAGCAGTACTTC	CASSQGTGGLEQYF
TRBJ2-7	TRBV6-1	few	16	.	TGTGCCAGCACCCCGGCGATCGGAATATCCTCCTACGAGAAGTACTTC	CASTPAIGISSYEKYF
TRBJ2-7	TRBV12-3/TRBV12-4	many	14	.	TGTGCCAGCAGTTTAAGGGAACCCGGAGACGAGCAGTACTTC	CASSLREPGDEQYF
TRBJ2-1	TRBV15	many	16	TRBD2	TGTGCCACCAGCAGTAAGCGGGGGGGATCCTACAATGAGCAGTTCTTC	CATSSKRGGSYNEQFF
TRBJ2-3	TRBV5-1	.	18	TRBD2	TGCGCCAGCAGCATTAGGACTAGCGGGAGGCGGGACACAGATACGCAGTATTTT	CASSIRTSGRRDTDTQYF
TRBJ2-2	TRBV20-1	many	17	TRBD1	TGCAGTGCTTTACGGGACAGGGGGCTCCCCCTCACCGGGGAGCTGTTTTTT	CSALRDRGLPLTGELFF
TRBJ1-5	TRBV20-1	few	15	.	TGCAGTGCTAGCCCTGGGAAGGGAAGCAATCAACCCCAGCATTTT	CSASPGKGSNQPQHF
TRBJ2-3	TRBV11-3	many	16	.	TGTGTCAGCAGCTTAGATGGCGAGGACAGCACAGATACGCAGTATTTT	CVSSLDGEDSTDTQYF
TRBJ1-3	TRBV6-5	few	18	TRBD1	TGTGCCAGCAGCCCCACCCCGGGACAGGGGGCGCCGGGAAACACCATATATTTT	CASSPTPGQGAPGNTIYF
TRBJ2-7	TRBV7-8	many	16	.	TGTGCCAGCAGCTTAGATGGGGGAGAACGCCCCTACGAGCAGTACTTC	CASSLDGGERPYEQYF
TRBJ1-3	TRBV6-2/TRBV6-3	.	15	.	TGTGCCAGCTCACCTACGCTTGGATCTGGAAACACCATATATTTT	CASSPTLGSGNTIYF
TRBJ1-4	TRBV19	many	12	.	TGCGCCAGTAGCGCGGGGGTCCGGAAACTGTTTTTT	CASSAGVRKLFF
TRBJ2-3	TRBV5-6	.	15	.	TGTGCCAGCAGCTTGGTGGGGTCTAGCACAGATACGCAGTATTTT	CASSLVGSSTDTQYF